These T cell receptor beta chains were read from a single sample in a study of identical twins. TCRdb processed the 5' RACE reads anew with MiXCR; each CDR3 protein has one entry. Counted here are about 890,000 distinct CDR3 sequences, roughly an eighth occurring once; the ten biggest clones make up about 1.5%. These same records also appear under a second study, on yellow fever vaccine responses in identical twins.

Sequenced input: PBMCs. These receptor sequences come from a woman aged 18-29 years in good health. Both conserved end residues are part of each CDR3. D genes are given only for firm matches. Clone size appears in some rows only: once, few, many, or a class for an expanded clone.

many	TRBV3-1	-	TRBJ2-1	CASSQASYNEQFF	TGTGCCAGCAGCCAAGCCTCTTACAATGAGCAGTTCTTC
few	TRBV5-1	-	TRBJ2-1	CASKNGSSYNEQFF	TGCGCCAGCAAAAACGGAAGCTCCTACAATGAGCAGTTCTTC
-	TRBV7-3	-	TRBJ2-3	CASSYYGGQGTDTQYF	TGTGCCAGCAGTTACTACGGGGGGCAGGGCACAGATACGCAGTATTTT
-	TRBV20-1	-	TRBJ1-6	CSARDGGVNNSPLHF	TGCAGTGCTAGAGATGGGGGGGTTAATAATTCACCCCTCCACTTT
few	TRBV19	-	TRBJ1-2	CASIQERTGGYTF	TGTGCCAGTATACAGGAGAGGACTGGTGGCTACACCTTC
many	TRBV12-3/TRBV12-4	-	TRBJ2-3	CASSLGGARTDTQYF	TGTGCCAGCAGTTTAGGTGGGGCGCGCACAGATACGCAGTATTTT
-	TRBV12-3/TRBV12-4	TRBD1	TRBJ1-2	CASSGEATGKVFYGYTF	TGTGCCAGCAGTGGCGAGGCGACAGGGAAGGTGTTCTATGGCTACACCTTC
few	TRBV12-3/TRBV12-4	TRBD1	TRBJ1-3	CASRSTGASGNTIYF	TGTGCCAGCAGGTCAACAGGGGCCTCTGGAAACACCATATATTTT
few	TRBV27	-	TRBJ2-7	CASSPGLLSYEQYF	TGTGCCAGCAGCCCGGGACTCCTAAGTTACGAGCAGTACTTC
-	TRBV14	TRBD2	TRBJ2-5	CASSAPLGGDGTQYF	TGTGCCAGCAGCGCACCCCTTGGGGGGGACGGGACCCAGTACTTC
-	TRBV12-3/TRBV12-4	-	TRBJ2-3	CASSYPGHPDTQYF	TGTGCCAGCAGTTACCCGGGCCACCCAGATACGCAGTATTTT
-	TRBV6-2/TRBV6-3	TRBD2	TRBJ2-7	CASRWTGTRGEQYF	TGTGCCAGCAGGTGGACTGGGACTAGAGGCGAGCAGTACTTC
few	TRBV20-1	-	TRBJ2-3	CSAIYDNTDTQYF	TGCAGTGCTATCTACGACAACACAGATACGCAGTATTTT
-	TRBV27	-	TRBJ2-2	CATQHTGELFF	TGTGCCACGCAGCACACCGGGGAGCTGTTTTTT
-	TRBV19	-	TRBJ2-3	CASSILTDTDTQYF	TGTGCCAGTAGTATCCTAACCGACACAGATACGCAGTATTTT
-	TRBV10-3	-	TRBJ2-5	CAISESWDQETQYF	TGTGCCATCAGTGAGTCGTGGGATCAAGAGACCCAGTACTTC
-	TRBV20-1	TRBD1	TRBJ1-3	CSAQDRAGNTIYF	TGCAGTGCCCAGGACAGGGCGGGAAACACCATATATTTT
few	TRBV11-3	-	TRBJ1-2	CATRLRRQNYGYTF	TGTGCCACCCGGCTTCGGAGACAGAACTATGGCTACACCTTC
few	TRBV29-1	-	TRBJ1-1	CSVEDLDPSWDTEAFF	TGCAGCGTTGAAGATCTAGACCCGTCCTGGGACACTGAAGCTTTCTTT
-	TRBV20-1	TRBD2	TRBJ2-5	CSARGYSGVGQETQYF	TGCAGTGCTAGGGGATATAGCGGGGTGGGGCAAGAGACCCAGTACTTC
many	TRBV20-1	-	TRBJ2-1	CSARASGQEQFF	TGCAGTGCTAGAGCCTCAGGACAGGAGCAGTTCTTC
-	TRBV6-1	-	TRBJ1-6	CASSEDTRQAINSPLHF	TGTGCCAGCAGTGAGGACACCCGACAGGCGATTAATTCACCCCTCCACTTT
-	TRBV7-3	-	TRBJ2-3	CASRPGVADTQYF	TGTGCCAGCAGACCGGGCGTAGCAGATACGCAGTATTTT
-	TRBV19	-	TRBJ1-1	CASSIQGWAEAFF	TGTGCCAGTAGTATCCAGGGATGGGCTGAAGCTTTCTTT
many	TRBV4-2	TRBD1	TRBJ1-5	CASSQDQPGQGRNQPQHF	TGTGCCAGCAGCCAAGATCAACCGGGACAGGGAAGGAATCAGCCCCAGCATTTT
few	TRBV7-7	TRBD2	TRBJ2-1	CASSLVVGGSYNEQFF	TGTGCCAGCAGCTTAGTTGTCGGGGGGAGCTACAATGAGCAGTTCTTC
-	TRBV5-1	-	TRBJ2-3	CASRRTENTDTQYF	TGCGCCAGCAGGAGGACAGAAAACACAGATACGCAGTATTTT
-	TRBV11-2	-	TRBJ2-1	CASSLDGTGQLYNEQFF	TGTGCCAGCAGCTTAGATGGAACAGGGCAATTATACAATGAGCAGTTCTTC
many	TRBV12-3/TRBV12-4	-	TRBJ1-2	CASTPTGQPYGYTF	TGTGCCAGCACCCCTACTGGACAGCCCTATGGCTACACCTTC
-	TRBV6-5	-	TRBJ1-6	CASSLTVNSPLHF	TGTGCCAGCAGTTTGACAGTTAATTCACCCCTCCACTTT
few	TRBV4-1	-	TRBJ1-5	CASSLNEGMDQPQHF	TGCGCCAGCAGCCTTAATGAGGGGATGGATCAGCCCCAGCATTTT
many	TRBV15	TRBD1	TRBJ2-7	CATSRTGAEQYF	TGTGCCACCAGCAGAACAGGGGCCGAGCAGTACTTC
-	TRBV20-1	TRBD1	TRBJ2-6	CSAINRDRDFSGANVLTF	TGCAGTGCTATAAACCGGGACAGAGATTTCTCTGGGGCCAACGTCCTGACTTTC
-	TRBV25-1	TRBD1	TRBJ2-2	CASSDDRARTGELFF	TGTGCCAGCAGTGACGACAGGGCGCGGACCGGGGAGCTGTTTTTT
few	TRBV7-2	TRBD1	TRBJ1-4	CASSSQALRDRVEKLFF	TGTGCCAGCAGCTCACAGGCCCTCCGGGACAGGGTTGAAAAACTGTTTTTT
many	TRBV12-3/TRBV12-4	-	TRBJ1-2	CASSQVGEGYGYTF	TGTGCCAGCAGCCAGGTGGGCGAAGGCTATGGCTACACCTTC
-	TRBV25-1	-	TRBJ2-1	CASSDLDPGSYNEQFF	TGTGCCAGCAGTGACCTCGACCCAGGCTCCTACAATGAGCAGTTCTTC
-	TRBV7-9	TRBD2	TRBJ2-1	CASSPLAGVVYNEQFF	TGTGCCAGCAGCCCACTAGCGGGAGTTGTCTACAATGAGCAGTTCTTC
few	TRBV4-1	-	TRBJ2-3	CASSPSGLQRPDTQYF	TGCGCCAGCAGCCCCTCGGGACTGCAGAGACCAGATACGCAGTATTTT
-	TRBV7-2	-	TRBJ2-3	CASSLSGGYGTDTQYF	TGTGCCAGCAGCTTATCTGGAGGGTATGGGACAGATACGCAGTATTTT
-	TRBV12-3/TRBV12-4	-	TRBJ2-4	CATLAKNIQYF	TGTGCCACCCTAGCCAAAAACATTCAGTACTTC
few	TRBV7-2	-	TRBJ1-2	CASSLLPKLANYGYTF	TGTGCCAGCAGCTTATTGCCGAAACTAGCTAACTATGGCTACACCTTC
few	TRBV25-1	-	TRBJ1-1	CASSEYSVNTEAFF	TGTGCCAGCAGTGAATATTCTGTGAACACTGAAGCTTTCTTT
few	TRBV3-1	TRBD2	TRBJ2-2	CASSQEGLAGAVYTGELFF	TGTGCCAGCAGCCAAGAGGGTCTAGCGGGAGCCGTGTACACCGGGGAGCTGTTTTTT
-	TRBV6-5	-	TRBJ1-5	CASSYRTARGGSNQPQHF	TGTGCCAGCAGTTACCGGACTGCGAGGGGAGGTAGCAATCAGCCCCAGCATTTT
-	TRBV28	-	TRBJ2-3	CASSPSWGFSYTDTQYF	TGTGCCAGCAGTCCCTCGTGGGGGTTTTCCTACACAGATACGCAGTATTTT
few	TRBV5-1	TRBD1	TRBJ2-2	CASSLDFGTAIRGELFF	TGCGCCAGCAGCTTGGACTTTGGGACAGCCATAAGAGGGGAGCTGTTTTTT
few	TRBV7-9	TRBD1	TRBJ2-4	CASSLAYGTANIQYF	TGTGCCAGCAGCTTAGCTTACGGGACAGCAAACATTCAGTACTTC
-	TRBV7-2	-	TRBJ2-3	CASSLVSGRTDTQYF	TGTGCCAGCAGCTTAGTGTCGGGCCGCACAGATACGCAGTATTTT
many	TRBV15	TRBD1	TRBJ1-4	CATSRGRTGVSEKLFF	TGTGCCACCAGCAGAGGACGAACAGGGGTTTCTGAAAAACTGTTTTTT